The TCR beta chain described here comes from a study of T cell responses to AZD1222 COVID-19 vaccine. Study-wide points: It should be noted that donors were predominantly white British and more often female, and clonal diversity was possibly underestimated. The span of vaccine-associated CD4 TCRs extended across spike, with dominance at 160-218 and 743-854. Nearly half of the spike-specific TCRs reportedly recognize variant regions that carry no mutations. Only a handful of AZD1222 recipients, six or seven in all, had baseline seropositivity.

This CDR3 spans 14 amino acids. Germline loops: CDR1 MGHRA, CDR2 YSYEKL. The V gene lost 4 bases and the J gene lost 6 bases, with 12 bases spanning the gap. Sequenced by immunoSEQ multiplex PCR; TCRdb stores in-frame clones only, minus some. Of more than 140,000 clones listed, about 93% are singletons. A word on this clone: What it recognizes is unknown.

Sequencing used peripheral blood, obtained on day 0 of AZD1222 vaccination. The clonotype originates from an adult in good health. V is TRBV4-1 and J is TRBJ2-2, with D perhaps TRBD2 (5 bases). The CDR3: CASSPGWGAGELFF. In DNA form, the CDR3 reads TGCGCCAGCAGCCCGGGTTGGGGAGCCGGGGAGCTGTTTTTT.